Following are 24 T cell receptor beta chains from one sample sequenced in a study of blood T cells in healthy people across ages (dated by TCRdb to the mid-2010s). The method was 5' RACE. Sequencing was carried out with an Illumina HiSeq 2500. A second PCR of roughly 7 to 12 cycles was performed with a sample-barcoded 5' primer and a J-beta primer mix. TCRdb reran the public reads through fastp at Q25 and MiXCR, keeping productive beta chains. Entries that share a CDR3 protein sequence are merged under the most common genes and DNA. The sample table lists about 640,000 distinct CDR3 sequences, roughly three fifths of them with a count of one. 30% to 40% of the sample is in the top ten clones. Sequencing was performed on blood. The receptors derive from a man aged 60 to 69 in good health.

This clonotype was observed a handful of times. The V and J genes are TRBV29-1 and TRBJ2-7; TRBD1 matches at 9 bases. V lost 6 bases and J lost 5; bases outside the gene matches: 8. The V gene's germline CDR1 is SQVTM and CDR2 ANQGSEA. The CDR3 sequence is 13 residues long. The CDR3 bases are TGCAGCGTGGCAAGGACAGGGGCAAACGAGCAGTACTTC. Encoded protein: CSVARTGANEQYF.

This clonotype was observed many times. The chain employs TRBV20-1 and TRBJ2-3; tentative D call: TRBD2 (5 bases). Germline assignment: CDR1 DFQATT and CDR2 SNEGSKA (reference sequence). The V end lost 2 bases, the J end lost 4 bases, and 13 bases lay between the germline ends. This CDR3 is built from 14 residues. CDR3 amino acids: CSARPDSRADTQYF. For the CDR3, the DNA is TGCAGTGCTAGACCGGACTCGAGGGCAGATACGCAGTATTTT.

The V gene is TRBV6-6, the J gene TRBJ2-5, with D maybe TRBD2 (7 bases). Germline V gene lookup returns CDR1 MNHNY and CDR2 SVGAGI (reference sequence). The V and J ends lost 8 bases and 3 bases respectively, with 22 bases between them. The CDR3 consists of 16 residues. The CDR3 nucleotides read TGTGCCAGCTCCTTAGGGGCGGGGGCGGCGGAAGAGACCCAGTACTTC. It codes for CASSLGAGAAEETQYF.

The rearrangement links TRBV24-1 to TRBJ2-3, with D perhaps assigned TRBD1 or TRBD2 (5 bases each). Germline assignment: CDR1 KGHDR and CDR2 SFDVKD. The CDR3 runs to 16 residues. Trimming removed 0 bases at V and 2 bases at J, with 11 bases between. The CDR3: CATSDLQWGNTDTQYF. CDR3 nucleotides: TGTGCCACCAGTGATTTGCAGTGGGGGAACACAGATACGCAGTATTTT.

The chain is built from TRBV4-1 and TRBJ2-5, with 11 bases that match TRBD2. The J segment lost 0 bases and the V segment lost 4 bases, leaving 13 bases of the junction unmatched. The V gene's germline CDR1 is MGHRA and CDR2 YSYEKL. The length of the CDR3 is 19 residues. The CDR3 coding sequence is TGCGCCAGCAGCCCGACAGCAACTAGCGGGGGAAACCACCAAGAGACCCAGTACTTC. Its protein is CASSPTATSGGNHQETQYF.

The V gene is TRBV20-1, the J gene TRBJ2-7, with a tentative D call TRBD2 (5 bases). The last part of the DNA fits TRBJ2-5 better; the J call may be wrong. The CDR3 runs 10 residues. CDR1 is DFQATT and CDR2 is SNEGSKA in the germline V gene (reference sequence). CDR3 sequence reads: CSAPSRTQYF. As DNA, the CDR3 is TGCAGTGCCCCTAGCCGGACCCAGTACTTC.

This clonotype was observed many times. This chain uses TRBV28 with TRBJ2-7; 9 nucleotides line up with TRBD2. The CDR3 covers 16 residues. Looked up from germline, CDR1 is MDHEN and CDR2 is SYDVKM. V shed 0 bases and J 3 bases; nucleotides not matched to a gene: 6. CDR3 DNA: TGTGCCAGCAGTTTATGGAGTAGCGGGGGACACTACGAGCAGTACTTC. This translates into CASSLWSSGGHYEQYF. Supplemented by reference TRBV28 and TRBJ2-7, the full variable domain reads DVKVTQSSRYLVKRTGEKVFLECVQDMDHENMFWYRQDPGLGLRLIYFSYDVKMKEKGDIPEGYSVSREKKERFSLILESASTNQTSMYLCASSLWSSGGHYEQYFGPGTRLTVT.

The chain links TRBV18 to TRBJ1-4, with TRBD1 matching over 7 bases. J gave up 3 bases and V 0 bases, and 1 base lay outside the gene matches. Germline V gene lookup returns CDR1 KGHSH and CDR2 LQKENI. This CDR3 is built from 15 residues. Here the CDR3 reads CASSPPGTANEKLFF. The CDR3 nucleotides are TGTGCCAGCTCACCACCTGGGACAGCTAATGAAAAACTGTTTTTT.

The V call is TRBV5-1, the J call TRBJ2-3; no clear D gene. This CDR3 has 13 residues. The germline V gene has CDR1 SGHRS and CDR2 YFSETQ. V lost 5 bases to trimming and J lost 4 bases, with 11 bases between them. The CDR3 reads CASSLEAADTQYF. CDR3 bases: TGCGCCAGCAGTCTCGAGGCGGCAGATACGCAGTATTTT.

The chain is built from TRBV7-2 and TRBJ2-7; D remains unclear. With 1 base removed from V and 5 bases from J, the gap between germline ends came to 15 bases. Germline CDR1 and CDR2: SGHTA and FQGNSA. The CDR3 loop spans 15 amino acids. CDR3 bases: TGTGCCAGCAGCTTAGGTTCAAGCGCGTCCAACGAGCAGTACTTC. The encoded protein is CASSLGSSASNEQYF. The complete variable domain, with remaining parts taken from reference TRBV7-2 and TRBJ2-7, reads GAGVSQSPSNKVTEKGKDVELRCDPISGHTALYWYRQSLGQGLEFLIYFQGNSAPDKSGLPSDRFSAERTGGSVSTLTIQRTQQEDSAVYLCASSLGSSASNEQYFGPGTRLTVT.

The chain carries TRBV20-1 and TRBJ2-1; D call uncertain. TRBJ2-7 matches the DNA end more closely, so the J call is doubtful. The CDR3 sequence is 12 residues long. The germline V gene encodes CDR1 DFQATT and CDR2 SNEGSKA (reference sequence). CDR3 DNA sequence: TGCAGTGCTAGTGAGAGTGACAATGAGCAGTACTTC. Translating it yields CSASESDNEQYF.

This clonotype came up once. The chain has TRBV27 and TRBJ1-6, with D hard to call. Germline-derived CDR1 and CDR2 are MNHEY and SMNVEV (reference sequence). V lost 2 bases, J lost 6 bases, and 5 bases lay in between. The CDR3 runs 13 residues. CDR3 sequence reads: CASSLHFNSPLHF. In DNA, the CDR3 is TGTGCCAGCAGTTTACACTTTAATTCACCCCTCCACTTT.

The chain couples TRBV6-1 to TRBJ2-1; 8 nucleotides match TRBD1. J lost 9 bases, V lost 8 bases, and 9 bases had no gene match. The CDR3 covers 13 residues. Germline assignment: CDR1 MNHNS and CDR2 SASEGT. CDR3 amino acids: CASGDRRGVEQFF. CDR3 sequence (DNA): TGTGCCAGCGGGGACAGGAGGGGTGTTGAGCAGTTCTTC.

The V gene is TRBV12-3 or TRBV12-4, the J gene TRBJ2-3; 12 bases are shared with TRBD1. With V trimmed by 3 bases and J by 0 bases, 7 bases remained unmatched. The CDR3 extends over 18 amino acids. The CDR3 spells CASSFGTGGRASTDTQYF. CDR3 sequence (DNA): TGTGCCAGCAGTTTCGGGACAGGGGGCAGAGCGAGCACAGATACGCAGTATTTT.

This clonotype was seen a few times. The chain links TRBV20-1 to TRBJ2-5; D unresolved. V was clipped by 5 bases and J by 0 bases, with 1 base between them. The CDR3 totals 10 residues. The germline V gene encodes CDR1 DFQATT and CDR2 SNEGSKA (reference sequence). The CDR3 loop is CSADQETQYF. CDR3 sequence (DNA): TGCAGTGCTGACCAAGAGACCCAGTACTTC.

The CDR3 region is CASSATTGTGANVLTF. The CDR3 coding sequence is TGCGCCAGCAGCGCTACGACAGGGACTGGGGCCAACGTCCTGACTTTC. The chain couples TRBV5-1 to TRBJ2-6, with 7 bases that match TRBD1. The CDR3 extends over 16 amino acids. The trim removed 4 bases at V and 2 bases at J, leaving 6 bases unmatched. CDR1 is SGHRS, CDR2 YFSETQ, per germline.

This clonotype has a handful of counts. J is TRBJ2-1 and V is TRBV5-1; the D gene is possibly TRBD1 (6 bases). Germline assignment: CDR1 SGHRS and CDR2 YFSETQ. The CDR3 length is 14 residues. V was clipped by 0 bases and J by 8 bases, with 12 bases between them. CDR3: CASSLASGGDEQFF. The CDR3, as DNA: TGCGCCAGCAGCTTGGCCTCTGGGGGCGATGAGCAGTTCTTC.

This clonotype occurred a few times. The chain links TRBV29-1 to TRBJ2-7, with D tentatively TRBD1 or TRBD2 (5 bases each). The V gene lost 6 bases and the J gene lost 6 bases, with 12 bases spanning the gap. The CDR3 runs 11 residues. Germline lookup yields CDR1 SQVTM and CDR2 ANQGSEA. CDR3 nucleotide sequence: TGCAGCGTGCTCGCTGGGGGCGAGCAGTACTTC. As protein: CSVLAGGEQYF.

The CDR3 sequence is CASSQEGLVGYETQYF. DNA of the CDR3: TGCGCCAGCAGCCAAGAGGGGCTGGTGGGATATGAGACCCAGTACTTC. The chain is built from TRBV4-1 and TRBJ2-5, with D perhaps TRBD1 (5 bases). Trimming stripped 0 bases from V and 5 bases from J, with 16 bases between. Per germline, CDR1 MGHRA and CDR2 YSYEKL. The CDR3 covers 16 residues.

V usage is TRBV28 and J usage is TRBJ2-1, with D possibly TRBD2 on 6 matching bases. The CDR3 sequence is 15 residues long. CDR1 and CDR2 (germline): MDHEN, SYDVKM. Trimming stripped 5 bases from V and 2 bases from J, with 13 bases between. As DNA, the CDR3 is TGTGCCAGCAGTGCGACCGGGAGACCCTACAATGAGCAGTTCTTC. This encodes CASSATGRPYNEQFF.

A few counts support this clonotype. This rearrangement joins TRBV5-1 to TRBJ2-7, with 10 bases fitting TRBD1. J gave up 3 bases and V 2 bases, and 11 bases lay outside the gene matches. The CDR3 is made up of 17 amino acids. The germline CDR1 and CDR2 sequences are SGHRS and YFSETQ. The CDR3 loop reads CASSFLPGTGASYEQYF. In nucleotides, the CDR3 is TGCGCCAGCAGCTTCCTCCCCGGGACAGGGGCCAGCTACGAGCAGTACTTC.

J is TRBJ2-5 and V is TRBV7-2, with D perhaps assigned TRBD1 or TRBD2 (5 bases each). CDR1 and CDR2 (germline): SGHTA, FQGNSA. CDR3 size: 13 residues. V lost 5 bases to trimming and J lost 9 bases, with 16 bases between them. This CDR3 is CASSPGPSGSQYF. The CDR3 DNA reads TGTGCCAGCAGCCCGGGACCTTCGGGGTCCCAGTACTTC.

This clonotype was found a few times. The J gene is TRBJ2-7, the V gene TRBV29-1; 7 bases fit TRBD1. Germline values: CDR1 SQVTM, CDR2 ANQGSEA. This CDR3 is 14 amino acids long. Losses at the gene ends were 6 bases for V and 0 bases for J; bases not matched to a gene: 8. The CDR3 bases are TGCAGCGTCGACAGGACAGGAAGCTCCTACGAGCAGTACTTC. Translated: CSVDRTGSSYEQYF.

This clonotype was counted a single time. Here the CDR3 reads CASSFTAARNTGELFF. Here the CDR3 DNA reads TGTGCCAGCAGTTTCACAGCGGCTAGGAACACCGGGGAGCTGTTTTTT. The chain links TRBV28 to TRBJ2-2; D is perhaps TRBD2 (5 bases). V was shortened by 3 bases and J by 1 base, with 12 bases between the two germline ends. CDR1 and CDR2 from the germline V gene are MDHEN and SYDVKM. The CDR3 runs to 16 residues. The full variable domain, completed using reference TRBV28 and TRBJ2-2, is DVKVTQSSRYLVKRTGEKVFLECVQDMDHENMFWYRQDPGLGLRLIYFSYDVKMKEKGDIPEGYSVSREKKERFSLILESASTNQTSMYLCASSFTAARNTGELFFGEGSRLTVL.